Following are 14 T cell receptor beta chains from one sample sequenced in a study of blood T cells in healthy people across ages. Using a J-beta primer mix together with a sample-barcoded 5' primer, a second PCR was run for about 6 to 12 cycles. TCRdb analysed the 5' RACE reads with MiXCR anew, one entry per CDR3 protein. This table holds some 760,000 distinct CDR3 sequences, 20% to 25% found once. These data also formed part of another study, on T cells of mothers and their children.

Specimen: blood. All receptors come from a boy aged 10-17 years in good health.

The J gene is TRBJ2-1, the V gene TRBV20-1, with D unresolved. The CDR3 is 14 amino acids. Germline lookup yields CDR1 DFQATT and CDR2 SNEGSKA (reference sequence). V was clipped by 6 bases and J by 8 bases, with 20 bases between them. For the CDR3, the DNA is TGCAGTGCGCTTGCGGTTAGGGATAAGGATGAGCAGTTCTTC. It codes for CSALAVRDKDEQFF.

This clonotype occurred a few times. CDR3 nucleotides: TGCGCCAGCAGCCAAGATGTGTCAGGGTTTGGAAACACCATATATTTT. Protein product: CASSQDVSGFGNTIYF. The chain is built from TRBV4-1 and TRBJ1-3; possible D gene TRBD1, 5 bases. The ends were cut back, 0 bases at V and 3 bases at J, with 12 bases in the middle. The CDR3 is 16 residues long. Germline assignment: CDR1 MGHRA and CDR2 YSYEKL.

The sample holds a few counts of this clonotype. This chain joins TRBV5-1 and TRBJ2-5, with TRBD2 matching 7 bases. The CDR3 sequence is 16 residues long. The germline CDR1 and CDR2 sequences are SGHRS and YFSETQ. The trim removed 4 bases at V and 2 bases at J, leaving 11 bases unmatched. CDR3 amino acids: CASSSYRDYEQETQYF. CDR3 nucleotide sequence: TGCGCCAGCAGCAGCTACCGGGACTACGAACAAGAGACCCAGTACTTC. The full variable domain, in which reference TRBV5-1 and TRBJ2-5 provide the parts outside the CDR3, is KAGVTQTPRYLIKTRGQQVTLSCSPISGHRSVSWYQQTPGQGLQFLFEYFSETQRNKGNFPGRFSGRQFSNSRSEMNVSTLELGDSALYLCASSSYRDYEQETQYFGPGTRLLVL.

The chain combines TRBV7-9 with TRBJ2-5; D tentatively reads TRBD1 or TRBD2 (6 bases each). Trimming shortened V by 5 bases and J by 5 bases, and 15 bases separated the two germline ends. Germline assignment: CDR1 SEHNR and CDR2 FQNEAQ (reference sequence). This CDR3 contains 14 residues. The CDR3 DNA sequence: TGTGCCAGCAGCCCCACGCGGGGACACGAGACCCAGTACTTC. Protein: CASSPTRGHETQYF.

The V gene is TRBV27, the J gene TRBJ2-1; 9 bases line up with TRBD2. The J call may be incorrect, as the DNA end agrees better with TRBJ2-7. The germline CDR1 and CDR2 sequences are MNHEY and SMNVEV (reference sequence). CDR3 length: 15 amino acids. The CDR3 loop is CASSPMAGGPDEQYF. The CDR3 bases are TGTGCCAGCAGCCCTATGGCGGGAGGGCCGGACGAGCAGTACTTC.

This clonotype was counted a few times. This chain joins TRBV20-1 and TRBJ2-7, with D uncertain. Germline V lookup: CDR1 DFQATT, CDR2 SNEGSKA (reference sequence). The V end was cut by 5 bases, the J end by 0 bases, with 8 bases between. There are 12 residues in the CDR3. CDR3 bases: TGCAGTGCTGCAAGGAGCTCCTACGAGCAGTACTTC. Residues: CSAARSSYEQYF.

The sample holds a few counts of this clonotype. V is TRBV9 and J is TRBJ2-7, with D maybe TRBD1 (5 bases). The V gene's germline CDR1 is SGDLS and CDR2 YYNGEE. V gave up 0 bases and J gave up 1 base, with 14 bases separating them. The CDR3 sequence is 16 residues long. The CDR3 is CASSVGAQGWSYEQYF. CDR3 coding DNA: TGTGCCAGCAGCGTAGGAGCCCAGGGTTGGTCCTACGAGCAGTACTTC.

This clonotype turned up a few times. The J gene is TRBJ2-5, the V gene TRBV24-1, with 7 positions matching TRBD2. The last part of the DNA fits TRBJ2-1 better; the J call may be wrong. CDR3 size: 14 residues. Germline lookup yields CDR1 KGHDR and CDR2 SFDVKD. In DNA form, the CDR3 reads TGTGCCACCAGTGATTCAGGCCTGCGGGGGGAGCAGTTCTTC. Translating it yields CATSDSGLRGEQFF.

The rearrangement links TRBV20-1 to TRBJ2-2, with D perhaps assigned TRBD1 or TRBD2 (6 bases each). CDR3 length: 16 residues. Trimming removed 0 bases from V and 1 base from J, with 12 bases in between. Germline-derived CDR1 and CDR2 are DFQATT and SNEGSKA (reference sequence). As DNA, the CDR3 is TGCAGTGCTAGAGACGGCAGGGGAGGGAACACCGGGGAGCTGTTTTTT. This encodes CSARDGRGGNTGELFF.

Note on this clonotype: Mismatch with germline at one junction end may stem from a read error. As DNA, the CDR3 is TGTGCCAGCAGCGAAGGCCTCGGACAGGGGAACTATGGCTACACCTTC. Protein: CASSEGLGQGNYGYTF. The genes are TRBV6-1 and TRBJ1-2, with 9 nucleotides matching TRBD1. CDR3 size: 16 residues. Germline lookup yields CDR1 MNHNS and CDR2 SASEGT.

The CDR3 DNA is TGTGCCAGCAGCATCCAAGCCGCCGGGGCCTATGGCTACACCTTC. Amino acids: CASSIQAAGAYGYTF. The chain couples TRBV27 to TRBJ1-2; D perhaps matches TRBD1 (5 bases). From germline, CDR1 is MNHEY and CDR2 SMNVEV (reference sequence). Trimming cost V 6 bases and J 4 bases, with 18 bases left between them. The CDR3 sequence is 15 residues long.

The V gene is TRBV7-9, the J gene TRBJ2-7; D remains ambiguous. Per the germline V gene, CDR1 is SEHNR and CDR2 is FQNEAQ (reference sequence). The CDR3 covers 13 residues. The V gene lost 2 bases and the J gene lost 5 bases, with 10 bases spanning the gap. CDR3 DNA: TGTGCCAGCAGCTTATTGCCGTGGCACGAGCAGTACTTC. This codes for CASSLLPWHEQYF.

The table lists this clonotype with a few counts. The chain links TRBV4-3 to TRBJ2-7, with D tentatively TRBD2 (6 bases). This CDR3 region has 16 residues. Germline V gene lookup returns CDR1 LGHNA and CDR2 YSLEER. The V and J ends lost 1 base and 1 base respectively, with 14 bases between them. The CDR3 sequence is CASSQGVAEISYEQYF. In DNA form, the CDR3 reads TGCGCCAGCAGCCAAGGGGTAGCGGAGATATCCTACGAGCAGTACTTC.

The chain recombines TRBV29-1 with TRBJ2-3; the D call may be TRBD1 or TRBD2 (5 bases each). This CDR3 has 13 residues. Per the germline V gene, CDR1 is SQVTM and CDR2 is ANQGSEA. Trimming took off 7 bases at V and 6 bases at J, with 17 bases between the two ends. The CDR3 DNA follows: TGCAGCGGGGGACGGTTCGAGGCGGATACGCAGTATTTT. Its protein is CSGGRFEADTQYF.